The 26 T cell receptor beta chains given below trace back to one sample, sequenced in a study of tumor and adjacent non-tumor tissue in lung cancer. Three rounds of nested PCR, following a modified ARM-PCR protocol, produced the TCRbeta library. Via MiXCR, TCRdb re-called the multiplex PCR reads, giving one row per CDR3 protein. The top ten clones hold approximately 55% of a sample with fewer than 100,000 distinct CDR3 sequences, around 80% of them seen once. No cell sorting was done before RNA was extracted from the tissue. More than 3 cm separated this lung sample from the edge of the tumor. Sequencing was done on a sample of distant non-tumor lung tissue. The receptors were gathered from a man aged 55 to 70 with non-small cell lung cancer.

The count of this clonotype is one. The J gene is TRBJ1-1, the V gene TRBV10-1; D not resolved. The CDR3 has 13 residues. Trimming left V 11 bases short and J 0 bases short, with 13 bases between. The germline V gene encodes CDR1 WNHNN and CDR2 SYGVQD (reference sequence). The CDR3 is CADTESMNTEAFF. CDR3 sequence (DNA): TGCGCCGACACTGAGTCCATGAACACTGAAGCTTTCTTT.

This clonotype was seen repeatedly, ten times or more. The genes are TRBV24-1 and TRBJ2-6; 9 bases map to TRBD2. In germline, CDR1 is KGHDR, CDR2 SFDVKD. With 1 base clipped from V and 1 base from J, the junction kept 4 bases outside the gene matches. The CDR3 sequence is 18 residues long. CDR3 coding DNA: TGTGCCACCAGTGATTTATCTAGCGGGGATTCTGGGGCCAACGTCCTGACTTTC. It specifies CATSDLSSGDSGANVLTF.

Comments on this clonotype: The junction departs from germline at one end; a sequencing error may be responsible. The chain is built from TRBV20-1 and TRBJ1-2; D remains ambiguous. This CDR3 is built from 15 residues. Per the germline V gene, CDR1 is DFQATT and CDR2 is SNEGSKA (reference sequence). The CDR3 sequence is CSPRVRATVNYGYTF. The CDR3 DNA sequence: TGTAGTCCTAGAGTTCGGGCGACGGTGAACTACGGTTACACTTTC.

The chain links TRBV6-2 or TRBV6-3 to TRBJ2-1; a possible D gene is TRBD1 (5 bases). The CDR3 is 12 residues long. The germline gives CDR1 MNHEY, CDR2 SVGEGT. The V end lost 5 bases, the J end lost 5 bases, and 7 bases lay between the germline ends. The CDR3: CASSRQNNEQFF. In nucleotides, the CDR3 is TGTGCCAGCAGTCGACAGAACAATGAGCAGTTCTTC.

Details on this clonotype: A read error is likely, as this CDR3 ends without the conserved phenylalanine or tryptophan. The chain is built from TRBV4-1 and TRBJ2-1, with a weak D call TRBD2 (6 bases). This CDR3 contains 13 residues. CDR1 and CDR2 from the germline V gene are MGHRA and YSYEKL. Trimming took 6 bases from V and 5 from J, leaving 11 bases between them. As DNA, the CDR3 is TGCGCCAGCAGAGAGGAGGGGAACAATGAGCAGTTCATC. Translating it yields CASREEGNNEQFI.

This clonotype has at least ten counts. The chain joins TRBV5-1 to TRBJ2-3; D is perhaps TRBD2 (7 bases). There are 15 residues in the CDR3. The germline CDR1 and CDR2 sequences are SGHRS and YFSETQ. Deletions cut 6 bases from V and 6 bases from J, with 20 bases between. CDR3 amino acids: CASKGLGGHQDTQYF. CDR3 nucleotides: TGCGCCAGCAAGGGGCTCGGGGGGCACCAGGATACGCAGTATTTT.

Notes on this clonotype: The germline gene is not matched at one end of the junction; a read error may be the cause. The gene calls are TRBV4-3 and TRBJ1-1; no firm D call. The CDR3 has 17 amino acids. Germline-derived CDR1 and CDR2 are LGHNA and YSLEER. The CDR3 sequence is CPSSHDVPGSSGIEAFF. CDR3 in DNA: TGCCCCAGCAGCCATGACGTTCCGGGCAGTTCGGGCATTGAAGCTTTCTTT.

In regard to this clonotype: A much larger clone differs by one base, so this may be a read error. The conserved closing phenylalanine or tryptophan is absent in this CDR3, likely reflecting a read error. The chain carries TRBV5-6 and TRBJ2-7, with 7 bases aligning to TRBD2. The junction had 5 bases not matched to a gene; V was cut back by 5 bases and J by 6 bases. This CDR3 spans 12 amino acids. Germline CDR1 SGHDT, CDR2 YYEEEE. The CDR3 DNA reads TGTGCCAGCAGTTGGGACTACGGCGAGCAGTACCTC. Protein sequence: CASSWDYGEQYL.

In regard to this clonotype: Its ends do not fully match the called genes, so a read error is possible. The V and J genes are TRBV7-8 and TRBJ2-3, with D unclear. Per germline, CDR1 SGHVS and CDR2 FQNEAQ. This CDR3 region has 17 residues. The CDR3 DNA is TGTGCCAGCAGCTCTGATAAGTACAGAAGGCACACAGATATGCAGTATTTT. Its translation: CASSSDKYRRHTDMQYF. The whole variable domain, filled in from reference TRBV7-8 and TRBJ2-3, reads GAGVSQSPRYKVAKRGQDVALRCDPISGHVSLFWYQQALGQGPEFLTYFQNEAQLDKSGLPSDRFFAERPEGSVSTLKIQRTQQEDSAVYLCASSSDKYRRHTDMQYFGPGTRLTVL.

This clonotype was seen only a few times. A read error may explain this, as a much larger clone is one base away. The V gene is TRBV5-1, the J gene TRBJ2-3; no clear D. From germline, CDR1 is SGHRS and CDR2 YFSETQ. The CDR3 is made up of 14 amino acids. Written as DNA, the CDR3 is TGCGCCAGCGGCTTGGCCTTGGCAACAGATACGCAGTATTTT. Its translation is CASGLALATDTQYF. The full variable domain, in which reference TRBV5-1 and TRBJ2-3 provide the parts outside the CDR3, is KAGVTQTPRYLIKTRGQQVTLSCSPISGHRSVSWYQQTPGQGLQFLFEYFSETQRNKGNFPGRFSGRQFSNSRSEMNVSTLELGDSALYLCASGLALATDTQYFGPGTRLTVL.

Comment on this clonotype: The junction shows a germline mismatch at one end, possibly a read error. The chain combines TRBV20-1 with TRBJ2-3, with D possibly TRBD2 on 6 matching bases. This CDR3 spans 15 amino acids. CDR1 and CDR2 (germline): DFQATT, SNEGSKA (reference sequence). The CDR3 loop is CSAEPRDSNTDTQCF. CDR3 nucleotide sequence: TGCAGTGCTGAGCCGCGGGACTCAAACACAGATACGCAGTGTTTT.

In the case of this clonotype: The conserved phenylalanine or tryptophan normally closing the CDR3 is absent here, so this likely arose from a read error. V and J are TRBV11-3 and TRBJ2-1; 11 bases map to TRBD2. V lost 4 bases, J lost 6 bases, and 5 bases stayed unmatched. CDR3 length equals 15 residues. Germline loops: CDR1 SGHNT, CDR2 YENEEA. The CDR3 protein is CASSSLAGGFNEQFV. CDR3 DNA: TGTGCCAGCAGCTCCCTAGCGGGAGGTTTCAATGAGCAGTTCGTC.

The chain links TRBV30 to TRBJ2-7; no reliable D call. Trimming took 7 bases from V and 2 from J, leaving 0 bases between them. Germline V lookup: CDR1 GTSNPN, CDR2 SVGIG (reference sequence). The CDR3 runs 8 residues. The CDR3 loop is CASYEQYF. CDR3 in DNA: TGTGCCTCCTACGAGCAGTACTTC. The whole variable domain, filled in from reference TRBV30 and TRBJ2-7, reads SQTIHQWPATLVQPVGSPLSLECTVEGTSNPNLYWYRQAAGRGLQLLFYSVGIGQISSEVPQNLSASRPQDRQFILSSKKLLLSDSGFYLCASYEQYFGPGTRLTVT.

About this clonotype itself: One end of the junction fails to match germline, which may point to a read error. The J gene is TRBJ2-6, the V gene TRBV11-2; 11 bases are a match to TRBD2. Per the germline V gene, CDR1 is SGHAT and CDR2 is FQNNGV. The length of the CDR3 is 18 residues. The chain's CDR3 is CVSDPTSGGATGANVLTF. For the CDR3, the DNA is TGTGTCAGCGATCCAACTAGCGGGGGAGCCACTGGGGCCAACGTCCTGACTTTC.

This clonotype was picked up many times. The chain uses TRBV11-2 and TRBJ2-3; TRBD2 aligns across 10 bases. With V trimmed by 5 bases and J by 4 bases, 9 bases remained unmatched. The CDR3 is made up of 16 amino acids. The germline V gene has CDR1 SGHAT and CDR2 FQNNGV. CDR3: CASSPLSGRVPDTQYF. The CDR3 DNA reads as TGTGCCAGCAGCCCCCTGAGCGGGAGGGTCCCAGATACGCAGTATTTT.

Remarks on this clonotype: The junction shows a germline mismatch at one end, possibly a read error. The J gene is TRBJ1-2, the V gene TRBV29-1; the D is unclear. CDR1 is SQVTM and CDR2 is ANQGSEA in the germline V gene. This CDR3 has 14 amino acids. DNA for the CDR3: TGTAGCATCCTCCCCACACGTCTTAAATATGGCTACACCTTC. Residues: CSILPTRLKYGYTF. Supplemented by reference TRBV29-1 and TRBJ1-2, the full variable domain reads SAVISQKPSRDICQRGTSLTIQCQVDSQVTMMFWYRQQPGQSLTLIATANQGSEATYESGFVIDKFPISRPNLTFSTLTVSNMSPEDSSIYLCSILPTRLKYGYTFGSGTRLTVV.

The V and J genes are TRBV20-1 and TRBJ2-3; no firm D call. Germline V lookup: CDR1 DFQATT, CDR2 SNEGSKA (reference sequence). CDR3 length: 14 residues. The germline V and J ends were trimmed by 6 bases and 9 bases, with 22 bases remaining between them. The CDR3 coding sequence is TGCAGTGCCACACCCAGCAGTTTCATAGAAACGCAGTATTTT. Protein: CSATPSSFIETQYF.

Of note for this clonotype: One end of the junction is discordant with germline, which a read error may explain. This chain uses TRBV11-2 with TRBJ2-1; no clear D. Germline CDR1 SGHAT, CDR2 FQNNGV. The CDR3 length is 13 residues. The CDR3 coding sequence is TGTGCCAGCAGCTTAGAGTGTTACAATGAGCGGTTCTTC. Amino acids: CASSLECYNERFF.

Of note for this clonotype: A read error may account for a junction end that differs from germline. CDR3 protein: CDSSSGQVRETQDF. CDR3 DNA: TGTGACAGCAGCTCTGGACAGGTCCGAGAGACCCAGGACTTC. V gene TRBV11-2 combines with J gene TRBJ2-5; 7 bases match TRBD1. CDR1 and CDR2 (germline): SGHAT, FQNNGV. The CDR3 is 14 amino acids.

Of note for this clonotype: The final CDR3 position lacks the conserved phenylalanine or tryptophan, pointing to a likely read error. The rearrangement joins TRBV4-2 to TRBJ2-2; D is unclear. The CDR3 has 14 residues. V gave up 1 base and J gave up 6 bases, with 9 bases separating them. Germline CDR1 and CDR2: LGHNA and YNFKEQ. The CDR3 protein is CASSQGESPGELFL. The CDR3 nucleotides read TGTGCCAGCAGCCAAGGAGAGTCACCCGGGGAGCTGTTTTTA.

The CDR3 is CASTSGNRSIIYF. CDR3 nucleotide sequence: TGTGCCAGCACTTCAGGAAATAGAAGCATCATATATTTT. The chain recombines TRBV6-1 with TRBJ1-3, with D unresolved. Germline lookup yields CDR1 MNHNS and CDR2 SASEGT. The CDR3 totals 13 residues. Between the trimmed V and J ends, which lost 7 bases and 12 bases, there was a span of 19 bases.

Turning to this clonotype: One end of the junction is discordant with germline, which a read error may explain. V gene TRBV24-1 combines with J gene TRBJ1-2; TRBD1 agrees at 11 bases. The germline V gene has CDR1 KGHDR and CDR2 SFDVKD. CDR3 size: 15 residues. The CDR3 coding sequence is TGTCCCACCAGCCCGGGACAGGGGGTTAACTATGACTACACCTTC. Translating gives CPTSPGQGVNYDYTF.

Notes on this clonotype: Sequence at one end of the junction differs from germline and may be a read error. The chain carries TRBV5-4 and TRBJ2-6; a weak D match, TRBD1 (5 bases). Germline CDR1 and CDR2: SGHNT and YYREEE (reference sequence). This CDR3 comprises 18 residues. The CDR3 DNA sequence: TGTGCCGGCAGCCCTGGTGCAGGGCCCCCCTCTGGGGCCAACGTCCTGACTTTC. As protein: CAGSPGAGPPSGANVLTF.

This sequence joins TRBV6-5 and TRBJ2-1, with D possibly called TRBD1 or TRBD2 (5 bases each). Germline V gene data show CDR1 as MNHEY and CDR2 as SVGAGI. The CDR3 contains 18 residues. Trimming left V 2 bases short and J 4 bases short, with 21 bases between. CDR3 DNA: TGTGCCAGCAGTTACGGGGGTTCGAGGGGCTATAATTACAATGAGCAGTTCTTC. This sequence encodes CASSYGGSRGYNYNEQFF.

A remark on this clonotype: The junction does not match germline at one end; this may be a read error. This chain links TRBV4-3 with TRBJ2-3; D not resolved. The CDR3 covers 16 residues. CDR1 LGHNA and CDR2 YSLEER come from the germline V gene. The CDR3 nucleotides are TGCGCCAGCAGCCAAGATAGAGTGAGCACCACAGATACGCATTATTTT. Its protein product is CASSQDRVSTTDTHYF.

Points on this clonotype: The junction and the germline gene differ at one end; a read error may be behind it. The chain recombines TRBV6-2 or TRBV6-3 with TRBJ2-3, with D possibly matching TRBD2 (5 bases). The CDR3 consists of 15 residues. Per the germline V gene, CDR1 is MNHEY and CDR2 is SVGEGT. CDR3 bases: TGTGCCAACAGTAGGAAGGGAGAGGGAGAAGATACGCAGTATTTT. Encoded protein: CANSRKGEGEDTQYF.